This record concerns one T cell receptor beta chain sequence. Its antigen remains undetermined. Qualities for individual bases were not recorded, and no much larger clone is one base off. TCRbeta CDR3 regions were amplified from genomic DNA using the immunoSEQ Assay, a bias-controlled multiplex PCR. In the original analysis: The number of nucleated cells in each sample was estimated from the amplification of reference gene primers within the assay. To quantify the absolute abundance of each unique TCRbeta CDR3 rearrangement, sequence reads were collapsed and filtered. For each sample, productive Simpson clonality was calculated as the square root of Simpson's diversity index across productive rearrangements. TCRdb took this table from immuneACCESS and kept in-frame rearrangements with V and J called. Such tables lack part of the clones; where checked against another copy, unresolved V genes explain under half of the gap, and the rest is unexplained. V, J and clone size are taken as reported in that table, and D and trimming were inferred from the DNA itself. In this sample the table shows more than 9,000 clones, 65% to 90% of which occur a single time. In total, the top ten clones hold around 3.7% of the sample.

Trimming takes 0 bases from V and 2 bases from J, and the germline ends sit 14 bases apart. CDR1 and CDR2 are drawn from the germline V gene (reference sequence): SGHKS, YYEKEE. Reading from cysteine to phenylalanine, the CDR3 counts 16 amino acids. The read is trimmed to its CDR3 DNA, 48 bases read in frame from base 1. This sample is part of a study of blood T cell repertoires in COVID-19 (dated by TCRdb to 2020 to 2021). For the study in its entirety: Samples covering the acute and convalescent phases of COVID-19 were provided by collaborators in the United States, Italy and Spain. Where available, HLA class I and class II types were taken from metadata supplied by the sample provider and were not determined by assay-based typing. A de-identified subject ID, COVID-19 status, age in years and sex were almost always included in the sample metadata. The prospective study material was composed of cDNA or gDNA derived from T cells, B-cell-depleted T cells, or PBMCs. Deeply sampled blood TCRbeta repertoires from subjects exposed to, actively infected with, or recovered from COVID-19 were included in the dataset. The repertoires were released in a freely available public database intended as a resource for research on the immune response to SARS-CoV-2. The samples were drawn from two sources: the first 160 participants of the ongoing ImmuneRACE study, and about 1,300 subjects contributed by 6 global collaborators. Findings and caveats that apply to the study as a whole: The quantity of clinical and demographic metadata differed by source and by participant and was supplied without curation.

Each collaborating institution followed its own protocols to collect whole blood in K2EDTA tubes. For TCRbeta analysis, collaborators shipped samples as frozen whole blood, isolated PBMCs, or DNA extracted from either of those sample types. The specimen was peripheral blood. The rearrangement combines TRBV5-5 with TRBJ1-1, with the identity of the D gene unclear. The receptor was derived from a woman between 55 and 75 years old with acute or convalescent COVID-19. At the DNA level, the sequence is TGTGCCAGCAGCTTGGGAACAGTCACACTCAACACTGAAGCTTTCTTT. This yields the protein CASSLGTVTLNTEAFF.